This TCR beta chain was recorded in a study of OX40 agonist ivuxolimab in advanced cancers. Notes on the study in general: The CD4+ and CD8+ T cells in the blood had expanded clonally by week 6 at 0.1 to 3.0 mg/kg.

Comment on this clone: Its antigen is still unknown.

TCRdb's copy holds only in-frame clones and misses some; the assay was immunoSEQ multiplex PCR. The table shows 80,000 or so clones, with around 86% occurring only once. V was clipped by 1 base and J by 6 bases, with 7 bases between them. CDR1 SGHAT and CDR2 FQNNGV come from the germline V gene. The CDR3 runs to 13 residues. This sequence originates from an adult with an advanced solid tumor such as melanoma, head and neck, liver or kidney cancer. The sequenced sample was CD4+ or CD8+ T cells sorted from blood, obtained in a trial of the OX40 agonist ivuxolimab. The chain uses TRBV11-2 and TRBJ2-1; D unresolved. Here the CDR3 DNA reads TGTGCCAGCAGCTTAGTCGCGAGCAATGAGCAGTTCTTC. Translating gives CASSLVASNEQFF.